The 5 T cell receptor beta chains reported below all come from one sample, sequenced in a study of T cell repertoires in cytomegalovirus infection. Each CDR3 protein gets one entry after TCRdb re-called the reads with MiXCR. The sample includes just under 550,000 distinct CDR3 sequences, 26% of them seen just once. Material: PBMCs. The receptors stem from a human donor in good health (CMV status not recorded). Some clones in this sample may be carry-over from other donors' samples.

This clonotype occurred a few times. The rearrangement uses TRBV6-2 or TRBV6-3 and TRBJ1-2, with 9 bases lining up with TRBD1. Per the germline V gene, CDR1 is MNHEY and CDR2 is SVGEGT. Germline trimming cut 6 bases from V and 3 bases from J; bases unmatched to any gene: 5. This CDR3 spans 14 amino acids. CDR3 sequence (DNA): TGTGCCAGCAGCCCGGACAGGGGAGACTATGGCTACACCTTC. Amino acid sequence: CASSPDRGDYGYTF.

Points on this clonotype: Being one base from a much bigger clone, this may be a read error. This chain uses TRBV19 with TRBJ1-2; 11 bases map to TRBD1. After removal of 5 bases from V and 3 bases from J, the junction contained 5 bases not matched to a gene. Looked up from germline, CDR1 is LNHDA and CDR2 is SQIVND (reference sequence). The CDR3 is 15 amino acids. The CDR3 DNA reads TGTGCCAGTAGTGCCGGACAGGGGGCTGACTATGGCTACACCTTC. Residues: CASSAGQGADYGYTF.

The chain couples TRBV5-4 to TRBJ2-7; weak D call: TRBD2 (6 bases). This CDR3 has 12 amino acids. The germline gives CDR1 SGHNT, CDR2 YYREEE (reference sequence). Trimming shortened V by 0 bases and J by 5 bases, and 6 bases separated the two germline ends. CDR3 loop: CASSLASDEQYF. As DNA, the CDR3 is TGTGCCAGCAGCTTGGCTAGCGACGAGCAGTACTTC. The full variable domain, its missing parts supplied by reference TRBV5-4 and TRBJ2-7, is ETGVTQSPTHLIKTRGQQVTLRCSSQSGHNTVSWYQQALGQGPQFIFQYYREEENGRGNFPPRFSGLQFPNYSSELNVNALELDDSALYLCASSLASDEQYFGPGTRLTVT.

V usage is TRBV4-3 and J usage is TRBJ2-6; 9 bases map to TRBD1. In germline, CDR1 is LGHNA, CDR2 YSLEER. The CDR3 loop spans 18 amino acids. Trimming took 3 bases from V and 2 from J; bases not matched to a gene: 8. The CDR3 reads CASSQVTGGAPGANVLTF. CDR3 nucleotide sequence: TGCGCCAGCAGCCAGGTTACAGGGGGCGCCCCTGGGGCCAACGTCCTGACTTTC.

The rearrangement uses TRBV7-6 and TRBJ2-7; TRBD1 might be the D (5 bases). V dropped 3 bases and J dropped 7 bases, with 10 bases sitting between them. The CDR3 length is 12 residues. Germline V gives CDR1 SGHVS, CDR2 FNYEAQ. In DNA, the CDR3 is TGTGCCAGCAGCTTTCTGACAGAAGAGCAGTACTTC. It codes for CASSFLTEEQYF.